The entry that follows covers one TCR beta chain sequence. This clone's antigen is unknown. No quality values exist for individual bases; no much larger clone is one base distant. The library was produced with PCR. TCRdb shows the sequencer as Illumina HiSeq 2500. TCR library preparation used molecular barcoding, with unique molecular identifiers applied to normalize quantification of the TCRbeta repertoire. The public reads were reanalyzed by TCRdb: fastp trimming at Q25, MiXCR alignment, in-frame beta chains only. All rows with the same CDR3 protein become a single entry with the most common DNA and genes. This sample holds around 700,000 distinct CDR3 sequences; approximately 14% were observed only once. Of the sample, roughly 0.77% falls within the top ten clones. The data are from a study of T-cell reconstitution after alpha-beta-depleted transplantation in children (dated by TCRdb to the mid-2010s). Context from the whole study: Using TCR repertoire profiling, the study followed T-cell immune reconstitution in a quantitative way in children after TCRalphabeta/CD19-depleted allogeneic hematopoietic cell transplantation. The full study reports these points: The frequencies of hyperexpanded clones fell over the following months, and after one year, T-cell counts and TCRbeta diversity were mostly attributed to newly produced T cells. In some patients, high TCRbeta diversity at day 60 was attributed to recipient T cells and intrathymic progenitors that had survived conditioning. The apparently early recovery of alphabetaT-cell counts about two months after transplant reportedly depended on only several hundred rapidly expanded clones that came from non-depleted graft cells.

The cysteine opens and the phenylalanine closes a CDR3 of 14 amino acids. CDR3 DNA is the only sequence kept; it has 42 bases, read in frame from the first base. The V and J ends are trimmed by 4 bases and 0 bases, leaving 10 bases between them. From the germline V gene (reference sequence), CDR1 is SGHKS and CDR2 is YYEKEE. The sample's treatment or condition label, in plain terms: allogeneic hematopoietic cell transplantation with graft depleted of TCRalphabeta T cells and CD19 B cells. The children who served as transplant recipients had been given grafts of TCRalphabeta/CD19-depleted allogeneic hematopoietic cells.

The source of this sequence is a girl aged 2-10 years with congenital amegakaryocytic thrombocytopenia, due to receive a stem cell transplant. Sample: PBMCs, taken before TCRalphabeta/CD19-depleted stem cell transplant. Recombination linked TRBV5-5 to TRBJ1-2, and TRBD1 may be the D gene, going by 6 matching bases. Here is the DNA: TGTGCCAGCAGCGCAGGGGTAGCTAACTATGGCTACACCTTC. Its translation is CASSAGVANYGYTF.